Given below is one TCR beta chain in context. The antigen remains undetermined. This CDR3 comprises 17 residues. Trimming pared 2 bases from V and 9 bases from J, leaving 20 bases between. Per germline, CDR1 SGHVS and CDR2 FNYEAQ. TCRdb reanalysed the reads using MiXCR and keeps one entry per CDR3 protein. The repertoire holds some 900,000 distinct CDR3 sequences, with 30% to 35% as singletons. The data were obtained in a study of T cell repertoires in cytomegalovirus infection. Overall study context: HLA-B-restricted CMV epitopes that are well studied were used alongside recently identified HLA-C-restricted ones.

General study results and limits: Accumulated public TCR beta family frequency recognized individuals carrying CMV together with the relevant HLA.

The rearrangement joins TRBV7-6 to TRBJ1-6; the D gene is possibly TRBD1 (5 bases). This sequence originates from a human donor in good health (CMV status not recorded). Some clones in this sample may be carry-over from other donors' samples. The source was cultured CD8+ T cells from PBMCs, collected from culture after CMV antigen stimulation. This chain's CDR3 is CASSLRSSLRDGSPLHF. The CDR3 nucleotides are TGTGCCAGCAGCTTACGTTCGTCCCTGAGGGACGGTTCACCCCTCCACTTT.